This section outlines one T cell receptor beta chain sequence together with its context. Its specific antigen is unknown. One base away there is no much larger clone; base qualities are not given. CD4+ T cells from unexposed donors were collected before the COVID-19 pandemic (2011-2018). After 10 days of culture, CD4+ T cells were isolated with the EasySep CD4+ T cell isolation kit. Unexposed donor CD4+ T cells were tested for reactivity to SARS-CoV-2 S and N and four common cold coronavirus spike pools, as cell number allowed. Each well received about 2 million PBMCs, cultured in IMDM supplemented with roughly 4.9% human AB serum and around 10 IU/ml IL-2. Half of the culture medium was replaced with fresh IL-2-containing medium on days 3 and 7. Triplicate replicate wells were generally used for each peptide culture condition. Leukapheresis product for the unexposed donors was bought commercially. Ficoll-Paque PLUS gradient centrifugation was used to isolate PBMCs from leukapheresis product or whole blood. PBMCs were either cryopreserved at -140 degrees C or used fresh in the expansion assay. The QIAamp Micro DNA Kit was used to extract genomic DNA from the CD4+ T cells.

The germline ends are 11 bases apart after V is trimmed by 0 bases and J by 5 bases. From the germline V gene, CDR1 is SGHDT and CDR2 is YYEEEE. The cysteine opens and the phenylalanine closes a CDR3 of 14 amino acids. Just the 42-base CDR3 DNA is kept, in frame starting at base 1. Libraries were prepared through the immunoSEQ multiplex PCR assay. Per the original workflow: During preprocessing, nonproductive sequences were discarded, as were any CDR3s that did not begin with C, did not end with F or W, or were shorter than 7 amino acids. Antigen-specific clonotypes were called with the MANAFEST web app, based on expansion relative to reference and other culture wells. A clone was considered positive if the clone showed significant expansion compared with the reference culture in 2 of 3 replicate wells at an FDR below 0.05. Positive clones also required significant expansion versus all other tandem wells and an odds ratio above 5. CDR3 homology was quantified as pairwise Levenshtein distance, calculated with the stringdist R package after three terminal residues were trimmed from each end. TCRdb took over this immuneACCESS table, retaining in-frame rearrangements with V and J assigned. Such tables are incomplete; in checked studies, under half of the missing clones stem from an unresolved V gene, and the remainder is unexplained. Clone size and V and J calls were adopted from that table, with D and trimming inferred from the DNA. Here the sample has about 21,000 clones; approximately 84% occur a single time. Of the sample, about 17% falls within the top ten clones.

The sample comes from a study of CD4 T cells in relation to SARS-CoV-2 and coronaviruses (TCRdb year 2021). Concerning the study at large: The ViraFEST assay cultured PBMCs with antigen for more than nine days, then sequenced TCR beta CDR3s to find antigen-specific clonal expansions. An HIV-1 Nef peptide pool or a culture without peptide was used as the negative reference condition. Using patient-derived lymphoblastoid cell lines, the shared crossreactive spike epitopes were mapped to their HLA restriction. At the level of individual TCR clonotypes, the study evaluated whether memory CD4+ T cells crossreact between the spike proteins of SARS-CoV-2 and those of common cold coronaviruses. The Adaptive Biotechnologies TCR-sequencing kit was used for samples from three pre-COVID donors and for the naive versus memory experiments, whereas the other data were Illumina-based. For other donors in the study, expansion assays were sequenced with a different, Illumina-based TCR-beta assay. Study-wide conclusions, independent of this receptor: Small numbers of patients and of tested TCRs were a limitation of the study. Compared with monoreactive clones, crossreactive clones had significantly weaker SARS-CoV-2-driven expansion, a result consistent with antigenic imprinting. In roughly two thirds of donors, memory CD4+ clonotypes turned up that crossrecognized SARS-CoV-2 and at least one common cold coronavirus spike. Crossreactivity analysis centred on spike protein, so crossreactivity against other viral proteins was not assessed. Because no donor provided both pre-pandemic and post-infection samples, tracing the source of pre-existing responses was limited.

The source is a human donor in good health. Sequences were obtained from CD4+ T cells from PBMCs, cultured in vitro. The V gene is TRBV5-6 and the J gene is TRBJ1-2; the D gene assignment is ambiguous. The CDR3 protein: CASSLEQISYGYTF. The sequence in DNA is TGTGCCAGCAGCTTGGAACAGATATCTTATGGCTACACCTTC.